The source of this T cell receptor (beta chain) is a study of T cell changes during pregnancy in multiple sclerosis. V dropped 1 base and J dropped 0 bases, with 9 bases sitting between them. This CDR3 contains 15 residues. Germline V gives CDR1 MGHRA, CDR2 YSYEKL. Data came from immunoSEQ multiplex PCR; TCRdb stores just in-frame clones and leaves some out. The table includes 60,000 to 85,000 clones, 80% to 95% detected once. The material sequenced was peripheral blood, taken after pregnancy. This chain uses TRBV4-1 with TRBJ1-1, with D perhaps TRBD1 (5 bases). This TCR derives from a female donor in good health, enrolled as a control in a pregnancy study. The CDR3 sequence is CASSQAAGMNTEAFF. The CDR3 DNA is TGCGCCAGCAGCCAAGCGGCAGGGATGAACACTGAAGCTTTCTTT.